These 24 T cell receptor beta chains share one sample of origin, sequenced in a study of T cells in localized non-small cell lung cancer. Only in-frame clones appear in the TCRdb table, and some are missing; sequencing was by immunoSEQ multiplex PCR. The data hold about 18,000 clones, with 91% observed a single time. The sequenced sample was peripheral blood, obtained before any cancer treatment. These TCRs come from a woman aged 40-69 years with stage I lung adenocarcinoma.

The CDR3 region has the DNA TGTGCCAGTAGCCCAGCAGACAGCAGAAGAGAGACCCAGTACTTC. It codes for CASSPADSRRETQYF. This sequence joins TRBV19 and TRBJ2-5; TRBD1 is a possible D gene (5 bases). The ends were cut back, 6 bases at V and 4 bases at J, with 18 bases in the middle. Germline-derived CDR1 and CDR2 are LNHDA and SQIVND (reference sequence). CDR3 length: 15 amino acids. The complete variable domain, with remaining parts taken from reference TRBV19 and TRBJ2-5, reads DGGITQSPKYLFRKEGQNVTLSCEQNLNHDAMYWYRQDPGQGLRLIYYSQIVNDFQKGDIAEGYSVSREKKESFPLTVTSAQKNPTAFYLCASSPADSRRETQYFGPGTRLLVL.

The rearrangement joins TRBV11-2 to TRBJ2-1, with TRBD2 identical over 9 bases. V was pared by 1 base and J by 4 bases, with 5 bases of the junction left unmatched. Germline V CDR1 and CDR2: SGHAT, FQNNGV. This CDR3 region has 16 residues. Here the CDR3 DNA reads TGTGCCAGCAGCTTAGTAGGAGCGGGAGGTTACAATGAGCAGTTCTTC. It encodes CASSLVGAGGYNEQFF.

This clone was seen only once. V usage is TRBV6-1 and J usage is TRBJ1-2; D not resolved. Germline CDR1 and CDR2: MNHNS and SASEGT. CDR3 length: 14 residues. V lost 6 bases to trimming and J lost 3 bases, with 14 bases between them. The CDR3 region has the DNA TGTGCCAGCAGCGCCCTTACACTAGACTATGGCTACACCTTC. Translated: CASSALTLDYGYTF.

The chain recombines TRBV4-2 with TRBJ2-1, with 9 bases matching TRBD2. The CDR3 totals 16 residues. CDR1 and CDR2 from the germline V gene are LGHNA and YNFKEQ. V lost 0 bases and J lost 2; bases outside the gene matches: 2. CDR3 sequence (DNA): TGTGCCAGCAGCCAAGATTTAGCGGGAGCCTACAATGAGCAGTTCTTC. This translates into CASSQDLAGAYNEQFF.

This chain connects TRBV9 to TRBJ2-1, with 10 positions matching TRBD2. V shed 0 bases and J 7 bases; nucleotides not matched to a gene: 4. This CDR3 has 15 amino acids. Germline assignment: CDR1 SGDLS and CDR2 YYNGEE. DNA for the CDR3: TGTGCCAGCAGCGTAGAACTAGCGGGGACGAATGAGCAGTTCTTC. Its protein product is CASSVELAGTNEQFF. The variable domain in full, completed from reference TRBV9 and TRBJ2-1, reads DSGVTQTPKHLITATGQRVTLRCSPRSGDLSVYWYQQSLDQGLQFLIQYYNGEERAKGNILERFSAQQFPDLHSELNLSSLELGDSALYFCASSVELAGTNEQFFGPGTRLTVL.

DNA for the CDR3: TGTGCCAGCAGCTTTCAAGCGGGGATGGACTCCTACGAGCAGTACTTC. Its protein product is CASSFQAGMDSYEQYF. The chain combines TRBV4-2 with TRBJ2-7; TRBD2 agrees at 7 bases. This CDR3 is built from 16 residues. Germline V gene lookup returns CDR1 LGHNA and CDR2 YNFKEQ. V trimming: 5 bases; J trimming: 0 bases; junction bases outside the gene matches: 10.

The chain employs TRBV5-1 and TRBJ1-4, with D hard to call. This CDR3 has 15 residues. Per the germline V gene, CDR1 is SGHRS and CDR2 is YFSETQ. V was shortened by 2 bases and J by 0 bases, with 8 bases between the two germline ends. In DNA form, the CDR3 reads TGCGCCAGCAGCTTTCGCTCTGCAACTAATGAAAAACTGTTTTTT. The encoded protein is CASSFRSATNEKLFF.

The chain recombines TRBV6-1 with TRBJ1-4; 11 positions agree with TRBD1. The CDR3 length is 14 residues. The V segment lost 3 bases and the J segment 7 bases; nucleotides outside the gene matches: 1. The V gene's germline CDR1 is MNHNS and CDR2 SASEGT. CDR3 DNA: TGTGCCAGCAGTGAGGACAGGGGGCGTGAAAAACTGTTTTTT. It encodes CASSEDRGREKLFF.

The J gene is TRBJ1-6, the V gene TRBV5-1; D gene ambiguous. Trimming pared 4 bases from V and 10 bases from J, leaving 15 bases between. The CDR3 is made up of 14 amino acids. Germline lookup yields CDR1 SGHRS and CDR2 YFSETQ. The CDR3 protein is CASSRDLRESPLHF. CDR3 DNA sequence: TGCGCCAGCAGCCGCGACCTGCGGGAATCACCCCTCCACTTT.

The chain uses TRBV5-1 and TRBJ1-4; maybe TRBD1 (5 bases). Trimming left V 2 bases short and J 8 bases short, with 10 bases between. CDR1 is SGHRS, CDR2 YFSETQ, per germline. This CDR3 has 13 residues. The DNA of the CDR3 is TGCGCCAGCAGCTTTGCGGGGGACGAAAAACTGTTTTTT. This translates into CASSFAGDEKLFF.

This rearrangement joins TRBV27 to TRBJ2-3, with TRBD2 matching over 7 bases. The CDR3 length is 16 residues. J lost 3 bases, V lost 5 bases, and 11 bases had no gene match. Germline values: CDR1 MNHEY, CDR2 SMNVEV (reference sequence). The CDR3 sequence: CASSPQSSGPTDTQYF. The CDR3 bases are TGTGCCAGCAGTCCCCAATCTAGCGGCCCTACAGATACGCAGTATTTT.

The chain combines TRBV19 with TRBJ2-3; D gene uncertain. V was shortened by 3 bases and J by 6 bases, with 4 bases between the two germline ends. The CDR3 runs to 11 residues. Germline V CDR1 and CDR2: LNHDA, SQIVND (reference sequence). The CDR3 DNA reads as TGTGCCAGTAGTATCGTTGATACGCAGTATTTT. Protein sequence: CASSIVDTQYF.

The chain links TRBV2 to TRBJ1-4, with D perhaps matching TRBD1 (5 bases). The V end lost 4 bases, the J end lost 2 bases, and 11 bases lay between the germline ends. The CDR3 loop spans 15 amino acids. Germline values: CDR1 SNHLY, CDR2 FYNNEI. CDR3 in amino acids: CASSALQATNEKLFF. The CDR3 DNA is TGTGCCAGCAGTGCACTACAGGCCACTAATGAAAAACTGTTTTTT.

The V and J genes are TRBV6-1 and TRBJ1-1; D is perhaps TRBD1 (6 bases). The CDR3 contains 12 residues. From germline, CDR1 is MNHNS and CDR2 SASEGT. V lost 6 bases, J lost 1 base, and 6 bases lay in between. CDR3 residues: CASRQGNTEAFF. The CDR3 nucleotides are TGTGCCAGCAGACAGGGGAACACTGAAGCTTTCTTT.

The gene calls are TRBV5-1 and TRBJ1-3, with D unclear. The CDR3 sequence is 15 residues long. The V and J ends lost 0 bases and 0 bases respectively, with 7 bases between them. Germline V gives CDR1 SGHRS, CDR2 YFSETQ. This chain's CDR3 is CASSLGLLSGNTIYF. The DNA for the CDR3 is TGCGCCAGCAGCTTGGGCTTACTCTCTGGAAACACCATATATTTT.

The rearrangement joins TRBV11-3 to TRBJ2-2; TRBD1 aligns across 7 bases. The CDR3 runs to 15 residues. CDR1 and CDR2 from the germline V gene are SGHNT and YENEEA. The trim removed 3 bases at V and 0 bases at J, leaving 1 base unmatched. The CDR3 loop is CASSFTGANTGELFF. CDR3 in DNA: TGTGCCAGCAGCTTTACAGGGGCGAACACCGGGGAGCTGTTTTTT.

The gene calls are TRBV28 and TRBJ1-2; 8 bases map to TRBD1. The germline gives CDR1 MDHEN, CDR2 SYDVKM. The V and J ends lost 6 bases and 4 bases, in that order; junction bases with no gene match: 4. This CDR3 has 13 amino acids. CDR3 DNA sequence: TGTGCCAGCAGGCCCACAGGGGGCTATGGCTACACCTTC. As protein: CASRPTGGYGYTF.

The chain links TRBV7-2 to TRBJ2-7; 9 nucleotides match TRBD2. The CDR3 extends over 16 amino acids. CDR1 is SGHTA and CDR2 is FQGNSA in the germline V gene. J gave up 4 bases and V 4 bases, and 11 bases lay outside the gene matches. CDR3 sequence (DNA): TGTGCCAGCAGCTCCTCTGGGGCTAGCGGGAATTACGAGCAGTACTTC. This gives the protein CASSSSGASGNYEQYF. The full variable domain, with the rest looked up from reference TRBV7-2 and TRBJ2-7, is GAGVSQSPSNKVTEKGKDVELRCDPISGHTALYWYRQSLGQGLEFLIYFQGNSAPDKSGLPSDRFSAERTGGSVSTLTIQRTQQEDSAVYLCASSSSGASGNYEQYFGPGTRLTVT.

The V call is TRBV15, the J call TRBJ1-1, with a weak D call TRBD1 (5 bases). The V end lost 6 bases, the J end lost 6 bases, and 14 bases lay between the germline ends. Germline CDR1 is LNHNV and CDR2 is YYDKDF (reference sequence). CDR3 length: 13 residues. The CDR3 DNA follows: TGTGCCACCAGTTTCAGGGCGAGATCTGAAGCTTTCTTT. Its translation: CATSFRARSEAFF.

The chain links TRBV6-5 to TRBJ2-3; no firm D call. The V end lost 7 bases, the J end lost 0 bases, and 8 bases lay between the germline ends. The CDR3 totals 13 residues. Germline values: CDR1 MNHEY, CDR2 SVGAGI. The CDR3 region has the DNA TGTGCCAGCATGCCGGAAAGCACAGATACGCAGTATTTT. Translated: CASMPESTDTQYF.

The chain combines TRBV28 with TRBJ2-2; TRBD1 matches at 7 bases. Losses at the gene ends were 3 bases for V and 3 bases for J; bases not matched to a gene: 4. CDR3 length: 15 amino acids. Per germline, CDR1 MDHEN and CDR2 SYDVKM. CDR3 region: CASSFRDSYTGELFF. CDR3 DNA: TGTGCCAGCAGTTTCCGGGACAGCTACACCGGGGAGCTGTTTTTT.

This chain connects TRBV11-2 to TRBJ1-2; unclear D gene. Germline V CDR1 and CDR2: SGHAT, FQNNGV. CDR3 length equals 14 residues. Trimming removed 5 bases at V and 2 bases at J, with 12 bases between. The CDR3 sequence is CASSRPGGNYGYTF. DNA of the CDR3: TGTGCCAGCAGCCGTCCAGGTGGCAACTATGGCTACACCTTC.

The chain joins TRBV6-6 to TRBJ2-5; perhaps TRBD2 as D (5 bases). V lost 3 bases and J 4 bases, leaving 6 bases between the germline ends. This CDR3 region has 12 residues. Germline values: CDR1 MNHNY, CDR2 SVGAGI (reference sequence). The CDR3 DNA sequence: TGTGCCAGCAGTTATCGGGGAGAGACCCAGTACTTC. Amino acids: CASSYRGETQYF.

V is TRBV9 and J is TRBJ1-2; 9 bases line up with TRBD1. Germline V gene data show CDR1 as SGDLS and CDR2 as YYNGEE. The CDR3 contains 14 residues. The V and J ends lost 4 bases and 5 bases, in that order; junction bases with no gene match: 6. The CDR3 here is CASSSPGQGYGYTF. The CDR3 DNA follows: TGTGCCAGCAGCAGTCCGGGACAGGGATATGGCTACACCTTC.